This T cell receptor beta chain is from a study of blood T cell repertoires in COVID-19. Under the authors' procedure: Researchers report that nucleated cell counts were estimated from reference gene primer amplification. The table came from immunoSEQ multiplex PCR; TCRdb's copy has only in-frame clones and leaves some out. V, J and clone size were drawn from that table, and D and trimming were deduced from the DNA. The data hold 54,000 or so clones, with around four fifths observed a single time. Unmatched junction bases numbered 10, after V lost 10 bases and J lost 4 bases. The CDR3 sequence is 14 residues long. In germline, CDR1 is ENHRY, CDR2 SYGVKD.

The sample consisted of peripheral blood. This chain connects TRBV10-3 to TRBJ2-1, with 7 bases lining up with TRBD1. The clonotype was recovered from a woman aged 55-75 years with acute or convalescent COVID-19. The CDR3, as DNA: TGTGCCACAAGTCTAGGGGGCCAATACAATGAGCAGTTCTTC. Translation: CATSLGGQYNEQFF.